The 24 T cell receptor beta chains below were found in one sample sequenced in a study of patients and donors after allogeneic stem cell transplantation. MiXCR, run by TCRdb on the RT-PCR reads, gives a single entry per CDR3 protein. The data show more than 850,000 distinct CDR3 sequences, with approximately 19% seen just once and under 6.5% held by the top ten. Sequences were obtained from blood, either unsorted or a sorted T cell fraction (not recorded which). These receptors were collected from a human donor who was either an allogeneic HSCT recipient or a stem cell or donor lymphocyte infusion donor (not recorded which). It is not recorded whose cells these are; they may come from a transplant donor.

The J gene is TRBJ1-5, the V gene TRBV27; 10 bases map to TRBD1. The CDR3 length is 15 residues. J was trimmed by 6 bases and V by 2 bases; bases with no gene match: 4. Germline V lookup: CDR1 MNHEY, CDR2 SMNVEV (reference sequence). This CDR3 is CASSLGQGVIQPQHF. DNA of the CDR3: TGTGCCAGCAGTTTAGGACAGGGGGTGATTCAGCCCCAGCATTTT.

The V gene is TRBV6-5, the J gene TRBJ2-3, with D perhaps being TRBD1 or TRBD2 (5 bases each). Germline-derived CDR1 and CDR2 are MNHEY and SVGAGI. The V gene lost 0 bases and the J gene lost 5 bases, with 18 bases spanning the gap. This CDR3 is 17 amino acids long. The chain's CDR3 is CASSYSSGIGAGDTQYF. The CDR3 DNA reads TGTGCCAGCAGTTACTCGTCCGGGATTGGGGCCGGAGATACGCAGTATTTT.

The V and J genes are TRBV12-3 or TRBV12-4 and TRBJ1-3; D not certain. Trimming removed 5 bases at V and 0 bases at J, with 14 bases between. The CDR3 extends over 16 amino acids. The CDR3 DNA follows: TGTGCCAGCAGTCCAAATGGGAAGGGCTCTGGAAACACCATATATTTT. Its translation: CASSPNGKGSGNTIYF.

The V call is TRBV5-1, the J call TRBJ1-1; D may be TRBD1 (6 bases). This CDR3 has 17 amino acids. V was trimmed by 1 base and J by 7 bases, leaving 23 bases between them. CDR1 SGHRS and CDR2 YFSETQ come from the germline V gene. CDR3 in DNA: TGCGCCAGCAGCTTGACCGGTGGGAGGGGGAGAGGCAATGAAGCTTTCTTT. Its translation: CASSLTGGRGRGNEAFF.

This clonotype was seen more than once but under ten times. This sequence joins TRBV20-1 and TRBJ2-2, with 10 bases identical to TRBD2. Trimming removed 3 bases from V and 0 bases from J; junction bases left unmatched: 7. The CDR3 is 17 residues long. From germline, CDR1 is DFQATT and CDR2 SNEGSKA (reference sequence). The CDR3 loop reads CSARRGSGGSNTGELFF. CDR3 sequence (DNA): TGCAGTGCTAGGCGAGGTAGCGGGGGGTCGAACACCGGGGAGCTGTTTTTT.

The rearrangement links TRBV3-1 to TRBJ2-7; 8 positions match TRBD2. The CDR3 has 17 residues. Germline CDR1 reads LGHDT; CDR2 reads YNNKEL (reference sequence). J lost 1 base, V lost 4 bases, and 12 bases had no gene match. CDR3 loop: CASSPIRAAGESYEQYF. The CDR3 DNA reads as TGTGCCAGCAGCCCTATAAGGGCAGCGGGGGAGTCCTACGAGCAGTACTTC.

In this sample, this clonotype turned up a few times. This could be a read error, since a much larger clone is one nucleotide away. This sequence joins TRBV7-2 and TRBJ1-2; 7 bases agree with TRBD1. The CDR3 consists of 13 residues. Germline CDR1 and CDR2: SGHTA and FQGNSA. Here the CDR3 reads CASRLDRDYGYTF. CDR3 sequence (DNA): TGTGCCAGCAGATTAGACAGGGACTATGGCTACACCTTC.

V is TRBV6-1 and J is TRBJ2-4, with no clear D. Per the germline V gene, CDR1 is MNHNS and CDR2 is SASEGT. V was pared by 6 bases and J by 0 bases, with 6 bases between. The CDR3 extends over 13 amino acids. CDR3 in DNA: TGTGCCAGCAGCCGTGCAGCCAAAAACATTCAGTACTTC. Its translation: CASSRAAKNIQYF.

V is TRBV30 and J is TRBJ2-1; 7 bases are shared with TRBD2. V shed 2 bases, J shed 3 bases, and the junction held 10 bases outside the gene matches. Germline V gives CDR1 GTSNPN, CDR2 SVGIG (reference sequence). The CDR3 extends over 16 amino acids. CDR3 protein: CAWSSLGLAVYNEQFF. The CDR3 DNA is TGTGCCTGGAGTTCTCTCGGGCTAGCGGTCTACAATGAGCAGTTCTTC.

This clonotype was seen repeatedly, ten times or more. This chain links TRBV12-5 with TRBJ2-1; 8 nucleotides agree with TRBD2. The germline gives CDR1 LGHNT, CDR2 FRNRAP. V lost 6 bases and J lost 7; bases outside the gene matches: 5. This CDR3 spans 13 amino acids. The CDR3 DNA follows: TGTGCTAGTGGGGCTAGCGGGTATAATGAGCAGTTCTTC. Its translation: CASGASGYNEQFF.

This clonotype was seen a few times. The chain couples TRBV28 to TRBJ1-2, with D uncertain. Germline-derived CDR1 and CDR2 are MDHEN and SYDVKM. The CDR3 spans 15 residues. Between the trimmed V and J ends, which lost 5 bases and 4 bases, there was a span of 17 bases. CDR3 loop: CASSPPKINPYGYTF. The CDR3 nucleotides are TGTGCCAGCAGTCCACCAAAGATAAACCCCTATGGCTACACCTTC.

This clonotype was found many times. The V call is TRBV29-1, the J call TRBJ2-3; 11 nucleotides align to TRBD2. After removal of 4 bases from V and 0 bases from J, the junction contained 6 bases not matched to a gene. The CDR3 has 16 amino acids. CDR1 and CDR2 from the germline V gene are SQVTM and ANQGSEA. CDR3 protein: CSVGVAGGISTDTQYF. The CDR3 nucleotides read TGCAGCGTTGGTGTAGCGGGGGGGATCAGCACAGATACGCAGTATTTT.

Only a few counts were recorded for this clonotype. The chain is built from TRBV7-2 and TRBJ1-1; perhaps TRBD1 as D (5 bases). Trimming stripped 2 bases from V and 5 bases from J, with 12 bases between. CDR1 and CDR2 from the germline V gene are SGHTA and FQGNSA. The CDR3 is made up of 14 amino acids. CDR3 bases: TGTGCCAGCAGCTTACGATGGGGGGAGACTGAAGCTTTCTTT. Protein sequence: CASSLRWGETEAFF. Based on the CDR3 plus reference TRBV7-2 and TRBJ1-1, the full variable domain is GAGVSQSPSNKVTEKGKDVELRCDPISGHTALYWYRQSLGQGLEFLIYFQGNSAPDKSGLPSDRFSAERTGGSVSTLTIQRTQQEDSAVYLCASSLRWGETEAFFGQGTRLTVV.

This chain connects TRBV20-1 to TRBJ1-5; possible D gene TRBD1, 5 bases. This CDR3 has 14 amino acids. Germline V gene data show CDR1 as DFQATT and CDR2 as SNEGSKA (reference sequence). V was pared by 1 base and J by 6 bases, with 13 bases between. CDR3 sequence: CSARALGGGQPQHF. The CDR3 bases are TGCAGTGCTAGAGCTTTGGGGGGAGGTCAGCCCCAGCATTTT.

This rearrangement joins TRBV5-1 to TRBJ2-1, with TRBD1 identical over 8 bases. J lost 9 bases, V lost 3 bases, and 8 bases had no gene match. This CDR3 region has 14 residues. The germline V gene has CDR1 SGHRS and CDR2 YFSETQ. As DNA, the CDR3 is TGCGCCAGCAGCTCTCAGACAGGGGTGGGTGAGCAGTTCTTC. Translating gives CASSSQTGVGEQFF.

The chain links TRBV21-1 to TRBJ2-3; no check of the table's D call, TRBD1, against the DNA was made. TRBV21-1 is an annotated pseudogene. This CDR3 contains 16 residues. The CDR3 is CASSKARTGKTDTQYF. Here the CDR3 DNA reads TGTGCCAGCAGCAAAGCCAGGACAGGGAAAACAGATACGCAGTATTTT.

V usage is TRBV5-1 and J usage is TRBJ1-3, with 8 bases that match TRBD1. The length of the CDR3 is 14 residues. V gave up 4 bases and J gave up 4 bases; unmatched junction bases: 4. From germline, CDR1 is SGHRS and CDR2 YFSETQ. The CDR3 nucleotides are TGCGCCAGCAGCATAGGACAGGGAGGAAACACCATATATTTT. Translated: CASSIGQGGNTIYF. The full variable domain, with the rest looked up from reference TRBV5-1 and TRBJ1-3, is KAGVTQTPRYLIKTRGQQVTLSCSPISGHRSVSWYQQTPGQGLQFLFEYFSETQRNKGNFPGRFSGRQFSNSRSEMNVSTLELGDSALYLCASSIGQGGNTIYFGEGSWLTVV.

In its sample, this clonotype was seen many times. The chain employs TRBV12-3 or TRBV12-4 and TRBJ2-1; 8 bases are shared with TRBD2. The CDR3 is 15 residues long. V lost 3 bases and J lost 4; bases outside the gene matches: 5. The DNA of the CDR3 is TGTGCCAGCAGTTTCGGCGGGAGGACTTACAATGAGCAGTTCTTC. This codes for CASSFGGRTYNEQFF.

The CDR3 DNA sequence: TGCGCCAGCAGCTTGGGACGGGAGGGCAACATTCAGTACTTC. Translation gives CASSLGREGNIQYF. The J gene is TRBJ2-4, the V gene TRBV5-1; 8 bases fit TRBD2. With 0 bases clipped from V and 7 bases from J, the junction kept 3 bases outside the gene matches. CDR1 and CDR2 from the germline V gene are SGHRS and YFSETQ. CDR3 length: 14 amino acids.

This clonotype was picked up a small number of times. This rearrangement joins TRBV5-6 to TRBJ2-1; TRBD1 aligns across 7 bases. The V gene end was trimmed by 5 bases and the J gene end by 0 bases; junction bases not matched to a gene: 8. The CDR3 sequence is 16 residues long. Per the germline V gene, CDR1 is SGHDT and CDR2 is YYEEEE. Here the CDR3 reads CASRPRTGSSYNEQFF. The CDR3 DNA is TGTGCCAGCAGACCCCGGACAGGAAGCTCCTACAATGAGCAGTTCTTC.

The chain links TRBV6-1 to TRBJ2-7; D unclear. In germline, CDR1 is MNHNS, CDR2 SASEGT. The CDR3 has 15 amino acids. Trimming removed 4 bases at V and 2 bases at J, with 15 bases between. CDR3 coding DNA: TGTGCCAGCAGTGGATTAGCCTTAGGGACCTACGAGCAGTACTTC. It yields the protein CASSGLALGTYEQYF.

This clonotype was seen a few times. V usage is TRBV15 and J usage is TRBJ2-3, with D unclear. The germline CDR1 and CDR2 sequences are LNHNV and YYDKDF (reference sequence). This CDR3 has 14 residues. Trimming removed 2 bases from V and 0 bases from J, with 6 bases in between. The CDR3 spells CATSRSDSTDTQYF. The CDR3 region has the DNA TGTGCCACCAGCAGAAGCGACAGCACAGATACGCAGTATTTT.

This clonotype was seen more than once but under ten times. The chain links TRBV12-3 or TRBV12-4 to TRBJ2-7; D tentatively fits TRBD1 or TRBD2 (6 bases each). Trimming shortened V by 5 bases and J by 6 bases, and 20 bases separated the two germline ends. The CDR3 loop spans 15 amino acids. CDR3 sequence: CASSPGRGRTVEQYF. The CDR3, as DNA: TGTGCCAGCAGTCCGGGTAGGGGGAGGACGGTCGAGCAGTACTTC.

The chain carries TRBV5-1 and TRBJ2-5; D unclear. The V gene lost 1 base and the J gene lost 2 bases, with 9 bases spanning the gap. Germline V gene data show CDR1 as SGHRS and CDR2 as YFSETQ. This CDR3 spans 14 amino acids. CDR3 in amino acids: CASSLPAIQETQYF. DNA for the CDR3: TGCGCCAGCAGCTTGCCAGCGATTCAAGAGACCCAGTACTTC.